This is a list of T cell receptor beta chains from one sample in a study of blood T cell repertoires in COVID-19. Clones were read by immunoSEQ multiplex PCR, and TCRdb kept only the in-frame ones, dropping some. The sample lists 110,000 to 150,000 clones, around 82% occurring once. The sample taken for sequencing was PBMCs or T cells enriched from blood (not recorded which). The receptors were gathered from a woman aged 45-65 years who had recovered from COVID-19. CDR3s include the opening cysteine and the closing phenylalanine or tryptophan. D genes are given only for firm matches. Expanded clones are given a class, and other clones once, few, many or no size at all.

V	J	D	size	CDR3	DNA
TRBV4-1	TRBJ1-1	.	.	CASSQEGASGNTEAFF	TGCGCCAGCAGCCAAGAGGGGGCGTCGGGGAACACTGAAGCTTTCTTT
TRBV2	TRBJ1-1	.	.	CASRGTNTEAFF	TGTGCCAGCAGGGGGACAAACACTGAAGCTTTCTTT
TRBV29-1	TRBJ1-2	.	.	CSVVTGHNYGYTF	TGCAGCGTTGTAACAGGGCATAACTATGGCTACACCTTC
TRBV4-1	TRBJ2-7	.	.	CASSLERQTSYEQYF	TGCGCCAGCAGCCTGGAAAGACAGACCTCCTACGAGCAGTACTTC
TRBV24-1	TRBJ2-1	.	.	CATEGRTVQTYNEQFF	TGTGCCACCGAGGGTAGGACAGTACAAACCTACAATGAGCAGTTCTTC
TRBV5-1	TRBJ1-2	TRBD1	once	CASSWDRANYGYTF	TGCGCCAGCAGTTGGGACAGGGCTAATTATGGCTACACCTTC
TRBV5-1	TRBJ1-1	.	.	CASSRQGNTEAFF	TGCGCCAGCAGCCGTCAGGGAAACACTGAAGCTTTCTTT
TRBV4-1	TRBJ2-2	.	.	CASSQAGRYTGELFF	TGCGCCAGCAGCCAAGCCGGTCGGTACACCGGGGAGCTGTTTTTT
TRBV18	TRBJ1-1	.	.	CASSPDSLWTEAFF	TGTGCCAGCTCACCCGACTCCCTCTGGACTGAAGCTTTCTTT
TRBV19	TRBJ2-6	.	.	CASSTSVSSGANVLTF	TGTGCCAGTAGTACCAGTGTCTCAAGTGGGGCCAACGTCCTGACTTTC
TRBV27	TRBJ2-1	.	few	CASSLMRGRNEQFF	TGTGCCAGCAGTTTAATGCGGGGGCGAAATGAGCAGTTCTTC
TRBV14	TRBJ1-6	.	.	CASSQDFDRNSPLHF	TGTGCCAGCAGCCAAGATTTCGACAGAAATTCACCCCTCCACTTT
TRBV2	TRBJ2-3	TRBD1	once	CASTRDRVTDTQYF	TGTGCCAGCACCCGGGACAGGGTAACAGATACGCAGTATTTT
TRBV14	TRBJ2-5	TRBD2	.	CASSPRTSGGTYQETQYF	TGTGCCAGCAGCCCTCGGACTAGCGGGGGGACTTACCAAGAGACCCAGTACTTC
TRBV7-3	TRBJ1-6	TRBD1	.	CASSHLDRGNSPLHF	TGTGCCAGCAGCCATCTAGACAGGGGGAATTCACCCCTCCACTTT
TRBV5-1	TRBJ1-3	TRBD1	.	CASSLEGTGVSGNTIYF	TGCGCCAGCAGCTTGGAAGGGACAGGTGTCTCTGGAAACACCATATATTTT
TRBV3-1/TRBV3-2	TRBJ2-1	.	.	CASSGHHPHSDNEQFF	TGTGCCAGCAGCGGGCATCATCCCCATTCCGACAATGAGCAGTTCTTC
TRBV24-1	TRBJ1-1	.	.	CATSDSTWGHTEAFF	TGTGCCACCAGTGATTCCACTTGGGGGCATACTGAAGCTTTCTTT
TRBV6-5	TRBJ1-1	.	.	CASRDQGLGTEAFF	TGTGCCAGCAGAGATCAGGGGCTAGGAACTGAAGCTTTCTTT
TRBV2	TRBJ2-1	TRBD1	.	CASSERDSSYNEQFF	TGTGCCAGCAGTGAACGGGACAGCTCCTACAATGAGCAGTTCTTC
TRBV12-5	TRBJ1-2	.	.	CASGLVSTGSYTF	TGTGCTAGTGGTTTGGTATCCACGGGGAGCTACACCTTC
TRBV10-3	TRBJ1-4	.	.	CAISESEGVKSEKLFF	TGTGCCATCAGTGAGTCTGAGGGGGTCAAATCGGAAAAACTGTTTTTT
TRBV5-1	TRBJ1-3	.	.	CASSLGPSSVSSGNTIYF	TGCGCCAGCAGCTTGGGCCCGTCCTCCGTCAGCTCTGGAAACACCATATATTTT
TRBV16	TRBJ2-3	TRBD1	.	CASSKLPGQGGVGTDTQYF	TGTGCCAGCAGCAAACTCCCGGGACAGGGTGGTGTCGGCACAGATACGCAGTATTTT
TRBV18	TRBJ2-5	.	.	CASSPLFVEAQETQYF	TGTGCCAGCTCACCACTGTTTGTAGAGGCCCAAGAGACCCAGTACTTC
TRBV20-1	TRBJ1-1	.	.	CSALSDTGFFF	TGCAGTGCTTTAAGTGACACTGGTTTTTTCTTT
TRBV5-1	TRBJ2-2	.	.	CASSQVGEAGELFF	TGCGCCAGCTCCCAAGTGGGAGAGGCCGGGGAGCTGTTTTTT
TRBV5-1	TRBJ1-6	TRBD1	.	CASSPGTGENSPLHF	TGCGCCAGCAGCCCGGGGACAGGGGAAAATTCACCCCTCCACTTT
TRBV4-1	TRBJ1-5	.	.	CASSQVVFFGPQHF	TGCGCCAGCAGCCAAGTTGTGTTTTTCGGGCCCCAGCATTTT
TRBV3-1/TRBV3-2	TRBJ2-1	TRBD2	few	CASSQARAPSGGAVEQFF	TGTGCCAGCAGCCAAGCGAGGGCCCCTAGCGGGGGGGCTGTTGAGCAGTTCTTC
TRBV27	TRBJ1-4	.	.	CASKSTAHEKLFF	TGTGCCAGCAAAAGCACAGCCCATGAAAAACTGTTTTTT
TRBV13	TRBJ2-5	TRBD1	.	CASSTWTGEETQYF	TGTGCCAGCAGCACCTGGACAGGGGAAGAGACCCAGTACTTC
TRBV7-8	TRBJ2-1	.	.	CASSFPTLNNEQFF	TGTGCCAGCAGCTTCCCGACTCTCAACAATGAGCAGTTCTTC
TRBV6-5	TRBJ2-1	TRBD1	many	CASLDRNDEQFF	TGTGCCAGCTTGGACAGGAACGATGAGCAGTTCTTC
TRBV7-3	TRBJ1-1	.	.	CASSLLSNTEAFF	TGTGCCAGCAGCTTACTAAGTAACACTGAAGCTTTCTTT
TRBV6-2/TRBV6-3	TRBJ2-7	TRBD2	.	CASSSRLAGTYEQYF	TGTGCCAGCAGTTCTAGACTAGCGGGGACCTACGAGCAGTACTTC
TRBV7-6	TRBJ1-2	.	.	CASSLGGAGGGYGYTF	TGTGCCAGCAGCTTAGGCGGGGCAGGAGGAGGCTATGGCTACACCTTC